A selection of T cell receptor beta chains follows, all from one sample in a study of blood T cells in healthy people across ages. One entry per CDR3 protein results from TCRdb running MiXCR on the 5' RACE reads. The sample records some 790,000 distinct CDR3 sequences, less than 35% being singletons. Sequencing was carried out using blood. These receptors originate from a woman of 80 years or more in good health. The CDR3 runs from the conserved cysteine through the conserved F or W. A D gene is named only where the DNA matches it firmly. Clone size is given for some rows only: seen once, a few or many times, or a class if the clone is expanded.

size,D,J,V,CDR3,DNA
many,.,TRBJ2-5,TRBV6-2/TRBV6-3,CASSRGAQLNQETQYF,TGTGCCAGCAGCCGAGGGGCCCAACTCAACCAAGAGACCCAGTACTTC
many,TRBD2,TRBJ2-3,TRBV11-3,CASQLSSGSDTQYF,TGTGCCAGTCAACTAAGTAGCGGGTCAGATACGCAGTATTTT
.,.,TRBJ2-1,TRBV7-2,CASSLGGARVGYEQFF,TGTGCCAGCAGCTTAGGAGGAGCGAGGGTAGGGTATGAGCAGTTCTTC
many,TRBD2,TRBJ2-1,TRBV7-9,CASSLDRERGVRADYNEQFF,TGTGCCAGCAGCTTAGATAGGGAGCGGGGGGTCCGAGCAGACTACAATGAGCAGTTCTTC
many,.,TRBJ1-1,TRBV7-9,CASSPGPAGSGRAFF,TGTGCCAGCAGCCCGGGCCCGGCGGGGAGCGGGAGAGCTTTCTTT
many,.,TRBJ2-3,TRBV5-1,CASSTGGGTDTQYF,TGCGCCAGCAGCACCGGAGGGGGAACAGATACGCAGTATTTT
many,.,TRBJ2-1,TRBV7-6,CASSFGGPEQFF,TGTGCCAGCAGCTTCGGGGGCCCTGAGCAGTTCTTC
many,.,TRBJ2-5,TRBV7-2,CASSPLGGGLKETQYF,TGTGCCAGCAGCCCATTAGGAGGAGGGTTAAAAGAGACCCAGTACTTC
.,.,TRBJ2-4,TRBV28,CASSIRQGKNIQYF,TGTGCCAGCAGTATTAGACAAGGCAAAAACATTCAGTACTTC
few,.,TRBJ1-4,TRBV7-2,CASSLFGGGYEKLFF,TGTGCCAGCAGCTTATTCGGGGGGGGTTATGAAAAACTGTTTTTT
many,.,TRBJ2-3,TRBV11-2,CASSFARGSRTDTQYF,TGTGCCAGCAGCTTCGCCAGGGGTTCTCGCACAGATACGCAGTATTTT